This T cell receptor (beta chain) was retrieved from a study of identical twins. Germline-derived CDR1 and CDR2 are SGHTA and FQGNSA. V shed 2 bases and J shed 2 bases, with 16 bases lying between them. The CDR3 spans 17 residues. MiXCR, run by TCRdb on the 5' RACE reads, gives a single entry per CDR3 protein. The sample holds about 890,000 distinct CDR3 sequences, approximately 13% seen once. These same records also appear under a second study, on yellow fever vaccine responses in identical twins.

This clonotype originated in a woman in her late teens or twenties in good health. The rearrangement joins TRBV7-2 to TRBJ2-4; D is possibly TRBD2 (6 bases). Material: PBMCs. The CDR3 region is CASSLLSGSGPKNIQYF. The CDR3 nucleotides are TGTGCCAGCAGCTTATTATCTGGTAGCGGTCCCAAAAACATTCAGTACTTC.